Shown below are 21 T cell receptor beta chains from a single sample sequenced in a study of OX40 agonist ivuxolimab in advanced cancers. TCRdb keeps only in-frame clones here, not all; method: immunoSEQ multiplex PCR. The sample shows 77,000 or so clones, 80% to 95% of them seen only once. This specimen was CD4+ or CD8+ T cells sorted from blood, taken in a trial of the OX40 agonist ivuxolimab. The receptors stem from an adult with an advanced solid tumor such as melanoma, head and neck, liver or kidney cancer.

This sequence joins TRBV9 and TRBJ1-2; D possibly corresponds to TRBD1 (6 bases). V lost 3 bases, J lost 4 bases, and 10 bases lay in between. CDR3 size: 13 residues. CDR1 is SGDLS and CDR2 is YYNGEE in the germline V gene. The CDR3 coding sequence is TGTGCCAGCAGCGGGACAGCGCCCTATGGCTACACCTTC. Translation gives CASSGTAPYGYTF.

This clone was seen just once. The J gene is TRBJ2-6, the V gene TRBV9; no reliable D call. The germline gives CDR1 SGDLS, CDR2 YYNGEE. V lost 2 bases and J lost 1, with 10 bases in between. This CDR3 has 16 residues. CDR3 residues: CASSVWAVSGANVLTF. In DNA, the CDR3 is TGTGCCAGCAGCGTCTGGGCCGTGTCTGGGGCCAACGTCCTGACTTTC.

The rearrangement joins TRBV4-2 to TRBJ1-1; TRBD1 matches 7 bases. The CDR3 totals 19 residues. From germline, CDR1 is LGHNA and CDR2 YNFKEQ. J lost 0 bases, V lost 1 base, and 14 bases had no gene match. CDR3 loop: CASSQAQGGKGLMNTEAFF. The DNA of the CDR3 is TGTGCCAGCAGCCAAGCCCAGGGGGGTAAGGGACTCATGAACACTGAAGCTTTCTTT.

J is TRBJ1-1 and V is TRBV19; D may be TRBD1 (5 bases). This CDR3 is 16 amino acids long. V was shortened by 6 bases and J by 5 bases, with 22 bases between the two germline ends. From germline, CDR1 is LNHDA and CDR2 SQIVND (reference sequence). DNA of the CDR3: TGTGCCAGTAGCCCCCTTCCCCAGGGCCGGGAGACTGAAGCTTTCTTT. Translating it yields CASSPLPQGRETEAFF.

The V gene is TRBV5-6, the J gene TRBJ2-7, with TRBD1 matching 7 bases. This CDR3 contains 13 residues. Per the germline V gene, CDR1 is SGHDT and CDR2 is YYEEEE. Trimming cost V 1 base and J 6 bases; bases outside gene matches: 4. The CDR3: CASSLRGHIEQYF. For the CDR3, the DNA is TGTGCCAGCAGCTTGAGGGGGCATATCGAGCAGTACTTC.

This clone came up once. J is TRBJ2-7 and V is TRBV28; TRBD2 might be the D (6 bases). V was trimmed by 3 bases and J by 4 bases, leaving 16 bases between them. Per germline, CDR1 MDHEN and CDR2 SYDVKM. The CDR3 consists of 15 residues. CDR3 DNA: TGTGCCAGCAGTTTGGTGGGACTGGGGGTGTACGAGCAGTACTTC. Protein product: CASSLVGLGVYEQYF.

In DNA form, the CDR3 reads TGTGCCAGCAGCCCGCCCTCGCTTAGCGGGGCTAGCACAGATACGCAGTATTTT. This codes for CASSPPSLSGASTDTQYF. The chain links TRBV7-9 to TRBJ2-3; TRBD2 matches at 8 bases. CDR3 size: 18 residues. CDR1 is SEHNR, CDR2 FQNEAQ, per germline (reference sequence). The junction had 13 bases not matched to a gene; V was cut back by 5 bases and J by 0 bases.

V and J are TRBV7-2 and TRBJ2-7, with D uncertain. Germline V gene data show CDR1 as SGHTA and CDR2 as FQGNSA. Trimming removed 1 base from V and 1 base from J, with 11 bases in between. The CDR3 loop spans 15 amino acids. CDR3 bases: TGTGCCAGCAGCTTAGGGAGCGCCCTGTCCTACGAGCAGTACTTC. This translates into CASSLGSALSYEQYF.

This chain joins TRBV4-3 and TRBJ2-7; 9 bases align to TRBD1. Trimming cost V 1 base and J 6 bases; bases outside gene matches: 1. The CDR3 is 13 amino acids. CDR1 is LGHNA, CDR2 YSLEER, per germline. CDR3 region: CASSQGTGAEQYF. DNA of the CDR3: TGCGCCAGCAGCCAAGGGACAGGGGCCGAGCAGTACTTC.

The chain carries TRBV27 and TRBJ2-7; 8 bases are shared with TRBD1. Germline V gives CDR1 MNHEY, CDR2 SMNVEV (reference sequence). The CDR3 length is 15 residues. The junction had 2 bases not matched to a gene; V was cut back by 1 base and J by 0 bases. The CDR3 is CASSLWTGSSYEQYF. CDR3 DNA sequence: TGTGCCAGCAGTTTATGGACAGGGAGCTCCTACGAGCAGTACTTC.

The gene calls are TRBV27 and TRBJ1-4; D possibly corresponds to TRBD1 (6 bases). Germline CDR1 and CDR2: MNHEY and SMNVEV (reference sequence). The CDR3 has 12 residues. The V gene lost 6 bases and the J gene lost 10 bases, with 12 bases spanning the gap. The CDR3: CASSPGVGKLFF. For the CDR3, the DNA is TGTGCCAGCAGCCCAGGGGTAGGAAAACTGTTTTTT.

The V call is TRBV25-1, the J call TRBJ2-7; TRBD1 is a possible D gene (6 bases). The CDR3 consists of 14 residues. V was trimmed by 5 bases and J by 2 bases, leaving 13 bases between them. Germline CDR1 reads MGHDK; CDR2 reads SYGVNS. As DNA, the CDR3 is TGTGCCAGCAGTCGATGGACAGAGACCTACGAGCAGTACTTC. Protein: CASSRWTETYEQYF.

The genes are TRBV12-1 and TRBJ1-3. TRBV12-1 is a recognized pseudogene. The CDR3 loop spans 13 amino acids. The CDR3 protein is CASSFHPGNTIYF. CDR3 sequence (DNA): TGTGCCAGCAGCTTTCACCCCGGAAACACCATATATTTT.

The CDR3 coding sequence is TGTGCCAGCAGTGAGTGGCAGGGGGGGAGCAATGAGCAGTTCTTC. It encodes CASSEWQGGSNEQFF. The V call is TRBV2, the J call TRBJ2-1; tentatively, D is TRBD1 or TRBD2 (7 bases each). This CDR3 region has 15 residues. Trimming left V 3 bases short and J 6 bases short, with 15 bases between. Germline values: CDR1 SNHLY, CDR2 FYNNEI.

The chain links TRBV7-6 to TRBJ1-5; 7 bases are a match to TRBD1. This CDR3 region has 16 residues. The germline V gene has CDR1 SGHVS and CDR2 FNYEAQ. V shed 1 base and J 1 base; nucleotides not matched to a gene: 4. CDR3 bases: TGTGCCAGCAGCTTAGGACAGGGAGGGAGCAATCAGCCCCAGCATTTT. Protein product: CASSLGQGGSNQPQHF.

V usage is TRBV10-3 and J usage is TRBJ1-3, with unresolved D. V gave up 11 bases and J gave up 0 bases, with 14 bases separating them. The germline V gene has CDR1 ENHRY and CDR2 SYGVKD. The CDR3 sequence is 14 residues long. The CDR3 nucleotides are TGTGCCCCCCTACTGGAGAACTCTGGAAACACCATATATTTT. It yields the protein CAPLLENSGNTIYF.

The chain is built from TRBV4-1 and TRBJ1-6; no clear D. Trimming removed 1 base at V and 14 bases at J, with 12 bases between. The CDR3 contains 13 residues. Germline V gene sequence: CDR1 MGHRA, CDR2 YSYEKL. The CDR3 bases are TGCGCCAGCAGCCAAGCCCGGATAAGGGCCCTCCACTTT. Translated, it gives CASSQARIRALHF.

The chain is built from TRBV6-4 and TRBJ1-4; D is uncertain. In germline, CDR1 is MRHNA, CDR2 SNTAGT. V was pared by 7 bases and J by 7 bases, with 28 bases between. The CDR3 spans 18 residues. CDR3 protein: CASNALPSGGVVSEKLFF. The CDR3 DNA reads TGTGCCAGCAACGCACTACCTTCAGGTGGGGTGGTAAGTGAAAAACTGTTTTTT.

In its sample, this clone was seen once. The chain uses TRBV27 and TRBJ2-7; TRBD1 matches at 8 bases. Per the germline V gene, CDR1 is MNHEY and CDR2 is SMNVEV (reference sequence). The length of the CDR3 is 14 residues. With V trimmed by 0 bases and J by 3 bases, 1 base remained unmatched. CDR3 in amino acids: CASSLSTGGYEQYF. The CDR3 nucleotides read TGTGCCAGCAGTTTATCAACAGGGGGCTACGAGCAGTACTTC.

The chain is built from TRBV7-9 and TRBJ1-2; D is perhaps TRBD1 (5 bases). Germline CDR1 SEHNR, CDR2 FQNEAQ (reference sequence). This CDR3 contains 12 residues. V lost 2 bases to trimming and J lost 8 bases, with 9 bases between them. This CDR3 reads CASSLSGTGYTF. The CDR3 coding sequence is TGTGCCAGCAGCTTATCCGGGACCGGCTACACCTTC. The variable domain in full, with the rest retrieved from reference TRBV7-9 and TRBJ1-2, is DTGVSQNPRHKITKRGQNVTFRCDPISEHNRLYWYRQTLGQGPEFLTYFQNEAQLEKSRLLSDRFSAERPKGSFSTLEIQRTEQGDSAMYLCASSLSGTGYTFGSGTRLTVV.

J is TRBJ2-5 and V is TRBV2; 10 bases match TRBD1. V trimming: 1 base; J trimming: 4 bases; junction bases outside the gene matches: 9. Germline V CDR1 and CDR2: SNHLY, FYNNEI. This CDR3 spans 17 amino acids. CDR3 sequence: CASSEGRDRGMLETQYF. The CDR3 region has the DNA TGTGCCAGCAGTGAAGGCCGGGACAGGGGAATGTTAGAGACCCAGTACTTC. Variable domain in full (rest from reference TRBV2 and TRBJ2-5): EPEVTQTPSHQVTQMGQEVILRCVPISNHLYFYWYRQILGQKVEFLVSFYNNEISEKSEIFDDQFSVERPDGSNFTLKIRSTKLEDSAMYFCASSEGRDRGMLETQYFGPGTRLLVL.